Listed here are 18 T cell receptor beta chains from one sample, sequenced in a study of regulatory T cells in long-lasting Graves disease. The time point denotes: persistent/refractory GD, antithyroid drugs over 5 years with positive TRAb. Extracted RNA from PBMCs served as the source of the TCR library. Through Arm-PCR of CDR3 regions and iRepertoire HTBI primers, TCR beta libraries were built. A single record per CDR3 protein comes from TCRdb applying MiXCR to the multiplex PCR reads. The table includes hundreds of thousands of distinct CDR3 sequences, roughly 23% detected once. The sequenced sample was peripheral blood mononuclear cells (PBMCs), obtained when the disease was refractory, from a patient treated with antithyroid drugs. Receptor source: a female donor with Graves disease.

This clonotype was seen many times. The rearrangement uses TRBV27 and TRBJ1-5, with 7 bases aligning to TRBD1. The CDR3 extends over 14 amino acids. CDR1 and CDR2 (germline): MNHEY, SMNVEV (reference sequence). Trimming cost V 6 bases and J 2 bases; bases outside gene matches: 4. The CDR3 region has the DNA TGTGCCAGCAGCTTCCAGGGGGGCAATCAGCCCCAGCATTTT. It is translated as CASSFQGGNQPQHF.

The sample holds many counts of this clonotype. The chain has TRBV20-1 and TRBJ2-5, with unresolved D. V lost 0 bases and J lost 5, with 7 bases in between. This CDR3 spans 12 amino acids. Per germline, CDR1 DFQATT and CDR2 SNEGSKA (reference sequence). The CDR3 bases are TGCAGTGCTAGAGAAGAGTGGGAGACCCAGTACTTC. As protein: CSAREEWETQYF.

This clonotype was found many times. CDR3 sequence: CASSPRPGANVLTF. The CDR3 DNA reads as TGTGCCAGCAGCCCGCGGCCTGGGGCCAACGTCCTGACTTTC. This chain joins TRBV2 and TRBJ2-6, with D unresolved. The CDR3 length is 14 residues. CDR1 is SNHLY, CDR2 FYNNEI, per germline. The V and J ends lost 6 bases and 2 bases respectively, with 8 bases between them.

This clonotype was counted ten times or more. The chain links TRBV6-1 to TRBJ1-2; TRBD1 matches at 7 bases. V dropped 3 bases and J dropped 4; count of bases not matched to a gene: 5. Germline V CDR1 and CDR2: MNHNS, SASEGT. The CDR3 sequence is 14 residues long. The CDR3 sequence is CASSDAGGSYGYTF. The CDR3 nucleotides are TGTGCCAGCAGTGATGCAGGGGGTAGCTATGGCTACACCTTC.

CDR3 DNA sequence: TGCGCCAGCAGCCAAGGAGAAGGCCAAAGTCCCTACGAGCAGTACTTC. This sequence encodes CASSQGEGQSPYEQYF. The chain uses TRBV4-1 and TRBJ2-7; D gene ambiguous. V lost 1 base, J lost 2 bases, and 15 bases lay in between. Germline values: CDR1 MGHRA, CDR2 YSYEKL. The CDR3 length is 16 residues.

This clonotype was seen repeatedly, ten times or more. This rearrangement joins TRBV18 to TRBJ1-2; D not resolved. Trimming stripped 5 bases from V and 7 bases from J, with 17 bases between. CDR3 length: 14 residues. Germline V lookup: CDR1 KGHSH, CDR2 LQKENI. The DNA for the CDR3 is TGTGCCAGCTCAGTCGGACGGCCCTGGAGTGGCTACACCTTC. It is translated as CASSVGRPWSGYTF.

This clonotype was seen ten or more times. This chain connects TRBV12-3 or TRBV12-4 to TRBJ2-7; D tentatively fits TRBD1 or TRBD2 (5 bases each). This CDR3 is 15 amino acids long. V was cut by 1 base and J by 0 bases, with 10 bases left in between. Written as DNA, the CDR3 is TGTGCCAGCAGTTTAGGACCGGGACCCTCCTACGAGCAGTACTTC. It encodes CASSLGPGPSYEQYF.

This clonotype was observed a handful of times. The CDR3 bases are TGTGCCAGTAGTAACAAACCGAACACCGGGGAGCTGTTTTTT. It yields the protein CASSNKPNTGELFF. The J gene is TRBJ2-2, the V gene TRBV19, with D hard to call. CDR3 length: 14 residues. The V end lost 4 bases, the J end lost 0 bases, and 6 bases lay between the germline ends. Looked up from germline, CDR1 is LNHDA and CDR2 is SQIVND (reference sequence).

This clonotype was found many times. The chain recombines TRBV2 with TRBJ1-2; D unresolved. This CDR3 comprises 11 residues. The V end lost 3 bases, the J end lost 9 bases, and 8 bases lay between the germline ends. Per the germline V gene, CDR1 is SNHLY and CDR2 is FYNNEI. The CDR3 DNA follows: TGTGCCAGCAGTGATTATAACAGCTACACCTTC. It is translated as CASSDYNSYTF.

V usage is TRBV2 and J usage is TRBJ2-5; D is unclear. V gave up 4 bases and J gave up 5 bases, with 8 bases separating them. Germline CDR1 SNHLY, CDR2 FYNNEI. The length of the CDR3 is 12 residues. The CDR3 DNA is TGTGCCAGCAGTGGCCTTACGGAGACCCAGTACTTC. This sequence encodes CASSGLTETQYF. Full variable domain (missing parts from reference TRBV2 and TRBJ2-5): EPEVTQTPSHQVTQMGQEVILRCVPISNHLYFYWYRQILGQKVEFLVSFYNNEISEKSEIFDDQFSVERPDGSNFTLKIRSTKLEDSAMYFCASSGLTETQYFGPGTRLLVL.

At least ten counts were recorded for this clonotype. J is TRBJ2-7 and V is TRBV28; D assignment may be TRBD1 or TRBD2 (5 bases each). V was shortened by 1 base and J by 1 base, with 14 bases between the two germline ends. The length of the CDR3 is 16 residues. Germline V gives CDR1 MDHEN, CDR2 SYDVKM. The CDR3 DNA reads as TGTGCCAGCAGTTTATCGTCGGGACGGAGATCCTACGAGCAGTACTTC. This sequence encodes CASSLSSGRRSYEQYF.

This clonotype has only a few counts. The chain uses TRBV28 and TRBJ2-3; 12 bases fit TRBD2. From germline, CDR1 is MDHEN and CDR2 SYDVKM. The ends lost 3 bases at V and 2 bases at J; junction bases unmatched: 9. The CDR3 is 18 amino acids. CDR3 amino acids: CASSFRTSGKRDTDTQYF. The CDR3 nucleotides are TGTGCCAGCAGTTTCCGGACTAGCGGGAAGAGGGACACAGATACGCAGTATTTT.

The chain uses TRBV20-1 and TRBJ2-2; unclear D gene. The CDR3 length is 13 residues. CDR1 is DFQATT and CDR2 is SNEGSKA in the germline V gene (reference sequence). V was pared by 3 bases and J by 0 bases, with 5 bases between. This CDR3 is CSASIANTGELFF. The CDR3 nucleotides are TGCAGTGCTAGTATTGCGAACACCGGGGAGCTGTTTTTT.

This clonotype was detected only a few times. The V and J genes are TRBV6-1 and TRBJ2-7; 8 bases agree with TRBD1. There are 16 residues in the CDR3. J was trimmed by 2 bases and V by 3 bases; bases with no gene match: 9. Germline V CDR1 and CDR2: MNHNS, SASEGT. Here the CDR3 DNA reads TGTGCCAGCAGTGACCTGGACAGGGCCTCAACCTACGAGCAGTACTTC. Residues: CASSDLDRASTYEQYF.

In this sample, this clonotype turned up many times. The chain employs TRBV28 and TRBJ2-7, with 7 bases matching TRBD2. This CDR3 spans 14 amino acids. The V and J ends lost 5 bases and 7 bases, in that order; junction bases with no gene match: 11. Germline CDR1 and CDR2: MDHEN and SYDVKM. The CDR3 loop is CASSPWGGTREQYF. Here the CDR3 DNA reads TGTGCCAGCAGTCCATGGGGGGGAACTCGGGAGCAGTACTTC.

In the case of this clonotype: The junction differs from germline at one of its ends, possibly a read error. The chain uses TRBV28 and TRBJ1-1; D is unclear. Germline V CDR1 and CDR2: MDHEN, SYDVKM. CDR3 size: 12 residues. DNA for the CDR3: TGTGCCAGCAATTTAGTGAACACTGAAGCTTTCTTT. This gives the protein CASNLVNTEAFF.

CDR3 loop: CATSGGQGFTEAFF. CDR3 nucleotide sequence: TGTGCCACCAGCGGGGGACAGGGGTTTACTGAAGCTTTCTTT. The chain is built from TRBV15 and TRBJ1-1; 10 bases are shared with TRBD1. Trimming at V came to 5 bases and at J to 5 bases, leaving 5 bases not matched to a gene. The CDR3 has 14 amino acids. Germline CDR1 is LNHNV and CDR2 is YYDKDF (reference sequence).

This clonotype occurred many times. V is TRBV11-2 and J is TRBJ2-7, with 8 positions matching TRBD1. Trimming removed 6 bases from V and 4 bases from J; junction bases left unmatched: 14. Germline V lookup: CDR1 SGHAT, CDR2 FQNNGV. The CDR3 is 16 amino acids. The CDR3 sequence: CASSNTAGTGRYEQYF. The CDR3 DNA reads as TGTGCCAGCAGTAATACTGCCGGGACAGGCCGATACGAGCAGTACTTC.